The clone carrying this T cell receptor (beta chain) was picked up a small number of times. The antigen is unknown. These data come from a study of T cells in Graves' hyperthyroidism and ophthalmopathy. Study-level findings and limits: Stable hyperthyroidism and ophthalmopathy were separated using 13 V-J signatures. The majority of expanded thyroid clonotypes above 0.001 also appeared in blood.

Over 18 months, lack of ophthalmopathy progression marked Graves' hyperthyroidism as stable. Fresh peripheral blood, approximately 10 ml, yielded the PBMCs. The V end was cut by 4 bases, the J end by 0 bases, with 22 bases between. This CDR3 is built from 19 residues. CDR1 SGHAT and CDR2 FQDESV come from the germline V gene (reference sequence). There were TCR beta CDR3 regions amplified from RNA transcripts. HTBI primers were used for first-round RT-PCR of the TCR CDR3. TCRdb redid the calling of the multiplex PCR reads with MiXCR, one entry per CDR3 protein. The table has about 520,000 distinct CDR3 sequences, roughly 20% seen once.

The sequencing input was blood. The sequence derives from a man between 18 and 35 years old with Graves' hyperthyroidism. V and J are TRBV11-1 and TRBJ1-3; weak D call: TRBD1 (5 bases). In DNA, the CDR3 is TGTGCCAGCAGCTCACTCCTGGGGGGGAAATACGGCTCTGGAAACACCATATATTTT. It encodes CASSSLLGGKYGSGNTIYF.